The 23 T cell receptor beta chains given below trace back to one sample, sequenced in a study of spatial heterogeneity in lung cancer. From the 5' RACE reads, TCRdb called clonotypes with MiXCR, one entry per CDR3 protein. Of about 44,000 distinct CDR3 sequences in the sample, roughly an eighth were seen once. The time point here: sample taken at primary tumor resection. This specimen consisted of PBMCs, obtained at surgery. These receptors were taken from a male donor with early-stage non-small cell lung cancer.

This clonotype was seen a few times. The chain links TRBV7-9 to TRBJ1-5; D unclear. This CDR3 has 13 residues. V lost 2 bases to trimming and J lost 2 bases, with 4 bases between them. CDR1 SEHNR and CDR2 FQNEAQ come from the germline V gene (reference sequence). The CDR3 nucleotides read TGTGCCAGCAGCTTACAGGGCAATCAGCCCCAGCATTTT. Its protein is CASSLQGNQPQHF.

At least ten counts were recorded for this clonotype. V is TRBV5-1 and J is TRBJ2-7, with 8 positions matching TRBD2. V shed 3 bases, J shed 1 base, and the junction held 3 bases outside the gene matches. CDR3 length: 14 amino acids. Germline CDR1 and CDR2: SGHRS and YFSETQ. The CDR3 is CASSSTSASYEQYF. CDR3 coding DNA: TGCGCCAGCAGCTCGACTAGCGCATCCTACGAGCAGTACTTC.

This clonotype has at least ten counts. The chain uses TRBV2 and TRBJ1-6; TRBD1 agrees at 11 bases. In germline, CDR1 is SNHLY, CDR2 FYNNEI. The CDR3 consists of 14 residues. The ends lost 1 base at V and 10 bases at J; junction bases unmatched: 0. The CDR3 here is CASSEGTGGSPLHF. The CDR3 DNA follows: TGTGCCAGCAGTGAAGGGACAGGGGGCTCACCCCTCCACTTT.

In its sample, this clonotype was seen many times. V and J are TRBV5-1 and TRBJ1-6; D is uncertain. CDR3 length: 15 residues. V shed 0 bases and J shed 8 bases, with 12 bases lying between them. CDR1 and CDR2 from the germline V gene are SGHRS and YFSETQ. The CDR3 reads CASSLGQREDSPLHF. CDR3 in DNA: TGCGCCAGCAGCTTGGGCCAGCGAGAGGATTCACCCCTCCACTTT.

This clonotype has at least ten counts. The chain joins TRBV5-4 to TRBJ2-2; TRBD2 aligns across 9 bases. The CDR3 has 16 residues. Germline values: CDR1 SGHNT, CDR2 YYREEE (reference sequence). V gave up 4 bases and J gave up 2 bases; unmatched junction bases: 6. In nucleotides, the CDR3 is TGTGCCAGCAGCCCACTAGCGGGTTTCAACACCGGGGAGCTGTTTTTT. This encodes CASSPLAGFNTGELFF.

This clonotype was seen repeatedly, ten times or more. The chain combines TRBV20-1 with TRBJ2-3, with 7 bases lining up with TRBD1. V shed 5 bases and J 0 bases; nucleotides not matched to a gene: 5. Germline assignment: CDR1 DFQATT and CDR2 SNEGSKA (reference sequence). The CDR3 spans 14 residues. This CDR3 is CSAGGQFSTDTQYF. CDR3 nucleotide sequence: TGCAGTGCTGGGGGACAGTTTAGCACAGATACGCAGTATTTT.

This clonotype was counted at least ten times. This chain uses TRBV20-1 with TRBJ2-7; 8 bases fit TRBD2. The CDR3 totals 14 residues. J was trimmed by 6 bases and V by 3 bases; bases with no gene match: 10. Germline V lookup: CDR1 DFQATT, CDR2 SNEGSKA (reference sequence). The CDR3 here is CSASASGLNGEQYF. The DNA for the CDR3 is TGCAGTGCTAGTGCTAGCGGGCTGAACGGCGAGCAGTACTTC.

This clonotype has a count of ten or more. V and J are TRBV20-1 and TRBJ2-3; 8 bases agree with TRBD2. The germline CDR1 and CDR2 sequences are DFQATT and SNEGSKA (reference sequence). The V segment lost 5 bases and the J segment 1 base; nucleotides outside the gene matches: 11. CDR3 length: 16 amino acids. The CDR3 DNA follows: TGCAGTGCTGGGATCTCTGCGGGAGGCCGCACAGATACGCAGTATTTT. It codes for CSAGISAGGRTDTQYF.

This clonotype was counted between two and nine times. The chain uses TRBV2 and TRBJ2-7; 9 nucleotides agree with TRBD1. The CDR3 contains 13 residues. J was trimmed by 4 bases and V by 6 bases; bases with no gene match: 4. CDR1 is SNHLY, CDR2 FYNNEI, per germline. CDR3 protein: CASRWDREYEQYF. The CDR3, as DNA: TGTGCCAGCAGATGGGACAGGGAGTACGAGCAGTACTTC.

This clonotype has a count of ten or more. The chain links TRBV3-1 to TRBJ2-3, with TRBD2 matching over 12 bases. After removal of 2 bases from V and 0 bases from J, the junction contained 6 bases not matched to a gene. The CDR3 is 18 residues long. Germline loops: CDR1 LGHDT, CDR2 YNNKEL (reference sequence). The CDR3 sequence: CASSQFGLAGSSTDTQYF. CDR3 coding DNA: TGTGCCAGCAGCCAATTCGGACTAGCGGGGTCTAGCACAGATACGCAGTATTTT.

V gene TRBV5-1 combines with J gene TRBJ2-5; tentative D call: TRBD1 (6 bases). The CDR3 runs to 14 residues. With 1 base removed from V and 1 base from J, the gap between germline ends came to 8 bases. Germline V lookup: CDR1 SGHRS, CDR2 YFSETQ. The CDR3 DNA sequence: TGCGCCAGCAGCTTGCAGGGGACCCAAGAGACCCAGTACTTC. Encoded protein: CASSLQGTQETQYF.

This clonotype was counted between two and nine times. The chain combines TRBV5-4 with TRBJ2-7; no clear D. The germline V gene has CDR1 SGHNT and CDR2 YYREEE (reference sequence). Trimming left V 2 bases short and J 7 bases short, with 16 bases between. This CDR3 is built from 14 residues. The CDR3 coding sequence is TGTGCCAGCAGCTTAACGCCACGGGTTCAGGAGCAGTACTTC. The encoded protein is CASSLTPRVQEQYF.

The sample holds a few counts of this clonotype. V and J are TRBV18 and TRBJ2-5; 7 bases are a match to TRBD1. Germline CDR1 KGHSH, CDR2 LQKENI. V lost 1 base to trimming and J lost 1 base; unmatched junction nucleotides: 3. The CDR3 sequence is 15 residues long. The CDR3 sequence: CASSPQGAVQETQYF. CDR3 coding DNA: TGTGCCAGCTCACCACAGGGGGCCGTCCAAGAGACCCAGTACTTC.

Many counts were recorded for this clonotype. This chain connects TRBV12-3 or TRBV12-4 to TRBJ1-5; D may be TRBD1 (5 bases). The CDR3 loop spans 14 amino acids. The V gene lost 3 bases and the J gene lost 3 bases, with 9 bases spanning the gap. The CDR3 nucleotides are TGTGCCAGCAGTTTCGGCAGGGACAATCAGCCCCAGCATTTT. Translation gives CASSFGRDNQPQHF.

J is TRBJ2-2 and V is TRBV2; no firm D call. The germline CDR1 and CDR2 sequences are SNHLY and FYNNEI. Trimming pared 3 bases from V and 4 bases from J, leaving 9 bases between. The CDR3 length is 14 residues. The CDR3 here is CASSDFEVTGELFF. As DNA, the CDR3 is TGTGCCAGCAGTGACTTCGAGGTCACCGGGGAGCTGTTTTTT.

The chain combines TRBV27 with TRBJ1-4, with a tentative D call TRBD1 (5 bases). Per germline, CDR1 MNHEY and CDR2 SMNVEV (reference sequence). The CDR3 loop spans 15 amino acids. Trimming removed 1 base at V and 0 bases at J, with 6 bases between. The CDR3 DNA follows: TGTGCCAGCAGTTTATTCAGGGCAACTAATGAAAAACTGTTTTTT. Translation gives CASSLFRATNEKLFF.

Ten or more counts support this clonotype. A junction end diverges from the germline sequence, so it may reflect a read error. V is TRBV12-3 or TRBV12-4 and J is TRBJ2-5; tentative D call: TRBD1 (5 bases). This CDR3 contains 11 residues. The CDR3 DNA follows: TGTGCCAGCAGTTTCTCCGCCTCCAGGGCGTTC. Translating it yields CASSFSASRAF.

The chain has TRBV29-1 and TRBJ2-1; 13 positions match TRBD2. V trimming: 7 bases; J trimming: 6 bases; junction bases outside the gene matches: 9. The CDR3 runs 15 residues. Germline CDR1 reads SQVTM; CDR2 reads ANQGSEA. Here the CDR3 reads CSAVRTSGRSNEQFF. CDR3 nucleotide sequence: TGCAGCGCTGTCCGGACTAGCGGGAGATCCAATGAGCAGTTCTTC.

This clonotype was picked up many times. The rearrangement uses TRBV28 and TRBJ2-4; 8 nucleotides align to TRBD1. Germline V gene sequence: CDR1 MDHEN, CDR2 SYDVKM. V was pared by 3 bases and J by 6 bases, with 7 bases of the junction left unmatched. There are 15 residues in the CDR3. The CDR3 coding sequence is TGTGCCAGCAGTTTGGGGGACAGGACCTTAAACATTCAGTACTTC. Encoded protein: CASSLGDRTLNIQYF.

This clonotype was detected many times. CDR3 nucleotides: TGTGCCAGCGGAAAGGGGGCCTCCTACAATGAGCAGTTCTTC. This gives the protein CASGKGASYNEQFF. The genes are TRBV12-3 or TRBV12-4 and TRBJ2-1, with 7 positions matching TRBD1. Trimming cost V 8 bases and J 0 bases; bases outside gene matches: 4. CDR3 length: 14 amino acids.

The rearrangement joins TRBV12-3 or TRBV12-4 to TRBJ1-5; 8 bases line up with TRBD1. The CDR3 totals 15 residues. The V gene end was trimmed by 5 bases and the J gene end by 3 bases; junction bases not matched to a gene: 6. The CDR3 reads CASSPRQGYNQPQHF. CDR3 coding DNA: TGTGCCAGCAGTCCGCGACAGGGGTACAATCAGCCCCAGCATTTT.

The V gene is TRBV29-1, the J gene TRBJ1-2; perhaps TRBD1 as D (5 bases). With 6 bases removed from V and 5 bases from J, the gap between germline ends came to 19 bases. From germline, CDR1 is SQVTM and CDR2 ANQGSEA. This CDR3 region has 14 residues. The CDR3 bases are TGCAGCGTACTTGGACGAGGGGCGGCTTATGGCTACACCTTC. It translates to CSVLGRGAAYGYTF.

At least ten counts were recorded for this clonotype. The chain combines TRBV27 with TRBJ2-2; 7 positions match TRBD2. CDR3 length: 14 amino acids. J gave up 5 bases and V 11 bases, and 11 bases lay outside the gene matches. CDR1 MNHEY and CDR2 SMNVEV come from the germline V gene (reference sequence). The CDR3 loop is CASKRASGTGELFF. The CDR3 DNA sequence: TGTGCCTCAAAAAGGGCTAGCGGAACCGGGGAGCTGTTTTTT.